This T cell receptor beta chain was sequenced for a study of blood T cell repertoires in COVID-19. As for the study in general: Samples representing acute and convalescent COVID-19 were sourced from the United States, Italy and Spain. T cells, B-cell-depleted T cells, or PBMCs provided the cDNA or gDNA that served as material.

Here immunoSEQ multiplex PCR was the method, and the copy in TCRdb shows in-frame clones only, minus some. The sample yields about 270,000 clones, roughly 85% seen once. The CDR3 sequence is 15 residues long. Germline values: CDR1 MNHEY, CDR2 SVGAGI. V lost 0 bases and J 1 base, leaving 9 bases between the germline ends. The chain recombines TRBV6-5 with TRBJ1-1; D ambiguous. The origin of this receptor is a woman between 50 and 59 years old who had recovered from COVID-19. Sequenced material: peripheral blood. The CDR3 loop reads CASSYSITANTEAFF. The CDR3, as DNA: TGTGCCAGCAGTTACTCGATCACAGCGAACACTGAAGCTTTCTTT.